This T cell receptor beta chain emerged from a study of cytomegalovirus exposure and HLA in healthy donors. General study results and limits: Under in vitro conditions, a few CMV-associated chains were confirmed as specific for CMV antigens. Sequencing likely caused a cluster of highly shared sequence variants. Earlier analysis looked at TCR beta V segments, and most were productive about 87% or about 30% of the time.

The PCR was carried out with 60 Vbeta primers and 13 Jbeta primers. Data came from immunoSEQ multiplex PCR; TCRdb stores just in-frame clones and leaves some out. The table records tens of thousands of clones, approximately 74% of them present only once. As regards this clone: Its antigen is still unknown.

The TCR sequence derives from a young woman in good health and CMV-seropositive. Sequenced material: PBMCs.

For the CDR3, the DNA is TGTGCCAGCAGTTTCGACAGGGCGCAGCAGTACTTC. This sequence encodes CASSFDRAQQYF. This chain joins TRBV28 and TRBJ2-7; 7 bases are a match to TRBD1. This CDR3 contains 12 residues. V dropped 3 bases and J dropped 8; count of bases not matched to a gene: 4. From germline, CDR1 is MDHEN and CDR2 SYDVKM.